Listed here are 8 T cell receptor beta chains from one sample, sequenced in a study of blood T cell repertoires in COVID-19. Profiled with immunoSEQ multiplex PCR; TCRdb holds only in-frame clones, not every one. The table lists 100,000 to 150,000 clones, 80% to 85% of them singletons, with 3.8% in the top ten. Sequencing input: peripheral blood. These receptors were taken from a woman aged 45-65 years with acute or convalescent COVID-19.

This clone was seen only once. V and J are TRBV29-1 and TRBJ2-1; D uncertain. Germline loops: CDR1 SQVTM, CDR2 ANQGSEA. The germline V and J ends were trimmed by 6 bases and 4 bases, with 13 bases remaining between them. There are 13 residues in the CDR3. The CDR3 loop reads CSVRIRAYNEQFF. DNA of the CDR3: TGCAGCGTACGCATCCGAGCTTACAATGAGCAGTTCTTC.

The genes are TRBV6-5 and TRBJ1-2, with D tentatively TRBD1 (5 bases). From germline, CDR1 is MNHEY and CDR2 SVGAGI. The V gene lost 0 bases and the J gene lost 2 bases, with 13 bases spanning the gap. The CDR3 is made up of 16 amino acids. In DNA, the CDR3 is TGTGCCAGCAGTTACTCTGGGCAGGGATTAAACTATGGCTACACCTTC. This gives the protein CASSYSGQGLNYGYTF.

V gene TRBV9 combines with J gene TRBJ1-5; D uncertain. The CDR3 is 12 amino acids. Between the trimmed V and J ends, which lost 9 bases and 7 bases, there was a span of 14 bases. Germline V gene data show CDR1 as SGDLS and CDR2 as YYNGEE. Written as DNA, the CDR3 is TGTGCCATCACCACCGGTGCACAGCCCCAGCATTTT. Its protein is CAITTGAQPQHF.

This clone was detected once. V and J are TRBV6-1 and TRBJ2-7; 11 bases fit TRBD1. The V and J ends lost 2 bases and 3 bases, in that order; junction bases with no gene match: 6. Germline V gives CDR1 MNHNS, CDR2 SASEGT. The length of the CDR3 is 16 residues. The CDR3: CASSELGQGGSYEQYF. CDR3 DNA: TGTGCCAGCAGTGAACTGGGACAGGGGGGGAGCTACGAGCAGTACTTC.

The chain is built from TRBV6-5 and TRBJ1-2, with D hard to call. Trimming stripped 8 bases from V and 0 bases from J, with 10 bases between. The CDR3 sequence is 13 residues long. Germline loops: CDR1 MNHEY, CDR2 SVGAGI. For the CDR3, the DNA is TGTGCCAGCGTGTCCCCTACTAACTATGGCTACACCTTC. It translates to CASVSPTNYGYTF.

The genes are TRBV7-9 and TRBJ2-1, with TRBD2 identical over 7 bases. CDR1 and CDR2 from the germline V gene are SEHNR and FQNEAQ (reference sequence). The V segment lost 3 bases and the J segment 5 bases; nucleotides outside the gene matches: 13. The CDR3 spans 17 residues. This CDR3 reads CASSFPFGLADDNEQFF. CDR3 bases: TGTGCCAGCAGCTTTCCTTTTGGCCTAGCGGACGACAATGAGCAGTTCTTC.

This clone was recorded a few times. The chain employs TRBV10-3 and TRBJ2-1, with 9 nucleotides matching TRBD1. V lost 10 bases and J lost 4; bases outside the gene matches: 8. The CDR3 covers 14 residues. Germline CDR1 is ENHRY and CDR2 is SYGVKD. The CDR3 spells CATKEQGAYNEQFF. The CDR3 DNA is TGTGCCACAAAGGAACAGGGGGCATACAATGAGCAGTTCTTC.

This clone has a handful of counts. The rearrangement links TRBV5-8 to TRBJ1-6; no firm D call. The length of the CDR3 is 16 residues. CDR1 SGHTS and CDR2 YDEGEE come from the germline V gene. Trimming took 1 base from V and 0 from J, leaving 8 bases between them. The CDR3 sequence: CASSLLRSSYNSPLHF. The CDR3 coding sequence is TGTGCCAGCAGCTTGTTGAGGAGCTCCTATAATTCACCCCTCCACTTT.